This record covers a single TCR beta chain. As yet, its antigen is unknown. Uncontrolled infection, other autoimmune disease, pregnancy or lactation disqualified patients from enrolment. The investigators amplified TCR beta CDR3 regions from RNA transcripts. Using the HTBI primer set, a first-round RT-PCR was run on the TCR CDR3. Each CDR3 protein gets one entry after TCRdb re-called the multiplex PCR reads with MiXCR. The sample has 650,000 to 700,000 distinct CDR3 sequences; roughly 17% are singletons. This sample is part of a study of T cells in Graves' hyperthyroidism and ophthalmopathy. Study overall: Initial diagnosis, before any treatment, was when peripheral blood was collected.

The CDR3 totals 14 residues. Unmatched junction bases numbered 8, after V lost 5 bases and J lost 5 bases. The germline V gene has CDR1 DFQATT and CDR2 SNEGSKA (reference sequence). Study-wide points: In validation, the model predicted ophthalmopathy. These predictions came a median roughly seven months before onset. A 13 V-J signature model discriminated ophthalmopathy versus stable hyperthyroidism.

Sequences were obtained from blood. The chain couples TRBV20-1 to TRBJ2-5; TRBD2 matches at 10 bases. The receptor comes from a middle-aged man with Graves' hyperthyroidism. The CDR3 protein is CSAREREGRETQYF. DNA of the CDR3: TGCAGTGCTCGCGAGCGGGAGGGCAGGGAGACCCAGTACTTC.